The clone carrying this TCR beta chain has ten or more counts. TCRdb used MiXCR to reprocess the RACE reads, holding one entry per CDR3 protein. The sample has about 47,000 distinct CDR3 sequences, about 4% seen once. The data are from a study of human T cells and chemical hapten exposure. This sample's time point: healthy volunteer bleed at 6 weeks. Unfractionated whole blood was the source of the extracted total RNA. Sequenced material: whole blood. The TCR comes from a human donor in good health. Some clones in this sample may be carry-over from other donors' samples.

For the CDR3, the DNA is TGTGCCAGCAGCTTAGAGGGACTAGCGGGAAGTGGGACCGGGGAGCTGTTTTTT. Protein: CASSLEGLAGSGTGELFF. The chain has TRBV11-2 and TRBJ2-2; 13 nucleotides line up with TRBD2. This CDR3 is built from 18 residues. Trimming took 0 bases from V and 5 from J; bases not matched to a gene: 6. CDR1 is SGHAT, CDR2 FQNNGV, per germline.